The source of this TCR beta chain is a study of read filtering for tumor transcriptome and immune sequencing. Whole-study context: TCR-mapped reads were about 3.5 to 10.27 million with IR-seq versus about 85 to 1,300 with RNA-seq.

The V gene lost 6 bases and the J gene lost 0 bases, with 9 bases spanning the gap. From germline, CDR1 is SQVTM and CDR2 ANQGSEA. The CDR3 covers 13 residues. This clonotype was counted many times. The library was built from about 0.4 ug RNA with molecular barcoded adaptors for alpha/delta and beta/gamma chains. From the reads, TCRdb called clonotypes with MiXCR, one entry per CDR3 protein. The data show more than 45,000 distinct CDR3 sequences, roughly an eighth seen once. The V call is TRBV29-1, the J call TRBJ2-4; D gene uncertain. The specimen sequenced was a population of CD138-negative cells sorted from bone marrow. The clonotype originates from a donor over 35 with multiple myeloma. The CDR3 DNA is TGCAGCGTCGACGGATTAGCCAAAAACATTCAGTACTTC. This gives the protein CSVDGLAKNIQYF. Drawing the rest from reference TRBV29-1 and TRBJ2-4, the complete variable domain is SAVISQKPSRDICQRGTSLTIQCQVDSQVTMMFWYRQQPGQSLTLIATANQGSEATYESGFVIDKFPISRPNLTFSTLTVSNMSPEDSSIYLCSVDGLAKNIQYFGAGTRLSVL.